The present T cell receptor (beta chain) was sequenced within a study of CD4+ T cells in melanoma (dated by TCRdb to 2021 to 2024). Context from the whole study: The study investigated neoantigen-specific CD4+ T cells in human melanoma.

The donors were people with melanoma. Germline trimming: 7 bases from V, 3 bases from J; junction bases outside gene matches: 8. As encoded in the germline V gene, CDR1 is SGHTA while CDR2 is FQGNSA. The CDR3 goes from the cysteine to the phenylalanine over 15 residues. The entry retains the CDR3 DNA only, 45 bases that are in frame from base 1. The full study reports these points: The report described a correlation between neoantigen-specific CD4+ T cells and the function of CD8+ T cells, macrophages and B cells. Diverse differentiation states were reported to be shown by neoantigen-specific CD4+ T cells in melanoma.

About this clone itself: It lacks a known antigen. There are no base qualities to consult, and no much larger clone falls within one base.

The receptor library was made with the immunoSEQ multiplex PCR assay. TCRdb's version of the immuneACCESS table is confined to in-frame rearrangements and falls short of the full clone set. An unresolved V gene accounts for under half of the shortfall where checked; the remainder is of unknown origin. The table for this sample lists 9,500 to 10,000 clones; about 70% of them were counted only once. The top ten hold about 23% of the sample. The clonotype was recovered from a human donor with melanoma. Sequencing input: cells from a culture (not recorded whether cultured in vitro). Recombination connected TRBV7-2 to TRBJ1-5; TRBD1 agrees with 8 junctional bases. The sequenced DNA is TGTGCCAGCACCCAATCAGGGGGCATCAATCAGCCCCAGCATTTT. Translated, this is CASTQSGGINQPQHF.